The present TCR beta chain was sequenced within a study of beta chain features in type 1 diabetes. The study reverse transcribed the entire isolated RNA, so it sequenced expressed TCRB transcripts. Method: immunoSEQ multiplex PCR; TCRdb's copy keeps in-frame clones and lacks some. The sample yields under 550,000 clones, more than 9.5% seen once. CDR3 length: 19 amino acids. CDR1 SGHRS and CDR2 YFSETQ come from the germline V gene. V gave up 4 bases and J gave up 1 base, with 21 bases separating them. The chain couples TRBV5-1 to TRBJ2-6; TRBD1 is a possible D gene (6 bases). Sequences were obtained from naive CD4+ T cells from blood. The clonotype originates from a woman aged 18-29 years in good health. CDR3 DNA sequence: TGCGCCAGCAGCACCGGACAGCCCCTTCCCGCTTCTGGGGCCAACGTCCTGACTTTC. This gives the protein CASSTGQPLPASGANVLTF.